The source of this T cell receptor beta chain is a study of shared clonotypes between healthy human individuals. The CDR3 length is 19 residues. Germline loops: CDR1 SGHAT, CDR2 FQNNGV. The protocol was immunoSEQ multiplex PCR, while the TCRdb copy is restricted to in-frame clones and leaves out a portion. Altogether some 2,100,000 clones are present, more than 90% being singletons, with the ten largest covering over 0.1%. Nashville, Tennessee was home to all donors, who were Caucasian adults. A word on this clone: Its ends do not fully match the called genes, so a read error is possible.

Source material: naive CD4+ T cells sorted from blood. Subset: CD45RA+ positively selected. This TCR was sampled from a man younger than 35 in good health. The genes are TRBV11-2 and TRBJ1-1, with a possible D match to TRBD1 (6 bases). The DNA of the CDR3 is TGTGCCAGCAGCTTCCTCAGGGGTAGAGTGCGGGGATTGAGCACTAAAGCTTTCTTT. Translated, it gives CASSFLRGRVRGLSTKAFF.